This entry concerns a single T cell receptor (beta chain). The CDR3 has 14 amino acids. Germline values: CDR1 MNHEY, CDR2 SVGAGI. The V end was cut by 7 bases, the J end by 7 bases, with 19 bases between. The sample originates from a study of blood T cell repertoires in COVID-19. About the research overall: The origin of the acute and convalescent COVID-19 samples was the United States, Italy and Spain. PBMCs, B-cell-depleted T cells, or T cells provided the cDNA or gDNA that made up the material.

Per the original data handling: Reference gene primer amplification yielded estimated nucleated cell counts. The protocol was immunoSEQ multiplex PCR, while the TCRdb copy is restricted to in-frame clones and leaves out a portion. The V and J calls and clone size were taken over from that table, and D and trimming were inferred from the DNA. The table includes some 390,000 clones, around 86% detected once. The chain combines TRBV6-5 with TRBJ1-2; no firm D call. Specimen: peripheral blood. The receptor comes from a human donor in a cohort sampled during active COVID-19. Written as DNA, the CDR3 is TGTGCCAGCACCCGTGCCCCCATGAGTGGTGGCTACACCTTC. Its translation is CASTRAPMSGGYTF.